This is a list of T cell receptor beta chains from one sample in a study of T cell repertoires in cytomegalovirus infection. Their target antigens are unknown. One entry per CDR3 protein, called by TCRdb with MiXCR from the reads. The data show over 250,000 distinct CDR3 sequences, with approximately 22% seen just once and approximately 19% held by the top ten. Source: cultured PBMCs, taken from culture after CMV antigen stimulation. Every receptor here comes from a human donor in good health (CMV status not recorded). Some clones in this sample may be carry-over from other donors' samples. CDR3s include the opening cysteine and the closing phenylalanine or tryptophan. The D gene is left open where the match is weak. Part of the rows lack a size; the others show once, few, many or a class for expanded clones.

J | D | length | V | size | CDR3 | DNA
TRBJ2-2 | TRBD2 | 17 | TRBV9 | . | CASSVAPEAGATGELFF | TGTGCCAGCAGCGTAGCCCCGGAGGCGGGAGCCACCGGGGAGCTGTTTTTT
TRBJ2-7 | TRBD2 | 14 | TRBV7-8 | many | CASSLGTSGSEQYF | TGTGCCAGCAGCTTAGGGACTAGCGGGAGCGAGCAGTACTTC
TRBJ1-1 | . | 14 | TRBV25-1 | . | CASSLPAPATEAFF | TGTGCCAGCAGTCTGCCCGCCCCCGCCACTGAAGCTTTCTTT
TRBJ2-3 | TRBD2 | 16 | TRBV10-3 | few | CATGLAGDYGTDTQYF | TGTGCCACTGGACTAGCGGGAGATTACGGCACAGATACGCAGTATTTT
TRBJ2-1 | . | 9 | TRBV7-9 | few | CASSSSPFF | TGTGCCAGCAGCTCCAGCCCGTTCTTC
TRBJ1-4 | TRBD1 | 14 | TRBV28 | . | CASSSTGLREKLFF | TGTGCCAGCAGCTCGACAGGGTTAAGAGAAAAACTGTTTTTT
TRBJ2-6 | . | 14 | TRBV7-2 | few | CASSEYSGANVLTF | TGTGCCAGCAGCGAATACTCTGGGGCCAACGTCCTGACTTTC
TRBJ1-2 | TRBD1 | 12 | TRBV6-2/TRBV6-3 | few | CASTDPTGGYTF | TGTGCCAGCACCGACCCGACAGGGGGCTACACCTTC
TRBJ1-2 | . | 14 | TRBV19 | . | CASMRNGQNYGYTF | TGTGCCAGTATGAGGAACGGGCAAAACTATGGCTACACCTTC
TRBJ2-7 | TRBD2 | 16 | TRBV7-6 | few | CASSLGTSGSPYEQYF | TGTGCCAGCAGCTTGGGGACTAGCGGGAGCCCCTACGAGCAGTACTTC
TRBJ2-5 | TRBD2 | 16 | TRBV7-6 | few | CASSLYPSGAQETQYF | TGTGCCAGCAGCTTATACCCCAGCGGGGCCCAAGAGACCCAGTACTTC
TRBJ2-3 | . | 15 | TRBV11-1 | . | CASSFLAEGADTQYF | TGTGCCAGCAGCTTTCTAGCGGAGGGGGCAGATACGCAGTATTTT
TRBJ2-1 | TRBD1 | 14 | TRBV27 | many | CASSFRDSYNEQFF | TGTGCCAGCAGTTTTAGGGACAGCTACAATGAGCAGTTCTTC
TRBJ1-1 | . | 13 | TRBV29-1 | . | CSVVGGLGTEAFF | TGCAGCGTTGTCGGGGGCCTGGGGACTGAAGCTTTCTTT
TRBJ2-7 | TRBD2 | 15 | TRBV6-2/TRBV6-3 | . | CASSFLAGGPYEQYF | TGTGCCAGCAGTTTCCTAGCGGGAGGACCCTACGAGCAGTACTTC
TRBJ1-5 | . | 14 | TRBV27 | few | CASSPGLNNQPQHF | TGTGCCAGCAGCCCTGGACTCAATAATCAGCCCCAGCATTTT
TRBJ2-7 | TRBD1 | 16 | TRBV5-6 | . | CASSLILGQGFYEQYF | TGTGCCAGCAGCTTGATTCTAGGACAGGGGTTCTACGAGCAGTACTTC
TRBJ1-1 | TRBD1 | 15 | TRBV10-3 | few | CAISHNTGENTEAFF | TGTGCCATCAGCCATAACACAGGGGAGAACACTGAAGCTTTCTTT
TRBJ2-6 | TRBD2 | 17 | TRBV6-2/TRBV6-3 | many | CASDGGLAYSGANVLTF | TGTGCCAGCGACGGGGGACTAGCGTACTCTGGGGCCAACGTCCTGACTTTC
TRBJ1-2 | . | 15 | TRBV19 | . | CASSPLFGGAHGYTF | TGTGCCAGTAGTCCGCTGTTCGGGGGGGCGCATGGCTACACCTTC
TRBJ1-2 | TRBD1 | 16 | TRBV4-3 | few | CASSQELKGAGYGYTF | TGCGCCAGCAGCCAAGAGTTAAAGGGGGCGGGATATGGCTACACCTTC
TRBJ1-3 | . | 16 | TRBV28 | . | CASSFLDTSSGNTIYF | TGTGCCAGCAGTTTTTTGGACACAAGCTCTGGAAACACCATATATTTT
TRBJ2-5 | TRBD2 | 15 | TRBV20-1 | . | CSASRSVAGPETQYF | TGCAGTGCTAGCCGGTCGGTAGCGGGACCTGAGACCCAGTACTTC
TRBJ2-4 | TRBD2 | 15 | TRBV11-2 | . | CASSFGRLAKNIQYF | TGTGCCAGCAGCTTCGGGAGGCTAGCCAAAAACATTCAGTACTTC
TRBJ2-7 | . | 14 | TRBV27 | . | CASSLDGISYEQYF | TGTGCCAGCAGTTTGGACGGAATCTCCTACGAGCAGTACTTC
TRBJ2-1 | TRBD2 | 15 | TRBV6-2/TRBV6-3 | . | CASSYWLAGDNEQFF | TGTGCCAGCAGTTACTGGCTAGCGGGGGACAATGAGCAGTTCTTC
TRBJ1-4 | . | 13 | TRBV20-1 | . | CSALDRANEKLFF | TGCAGTGCTCTGGACAGAGCTAATGAAAAACTGTTTTTT
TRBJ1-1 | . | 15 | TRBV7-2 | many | CASSFKDGGNTEAFF | TGTGCCAGCAGCTTTAAAGATGGGGGGAACACTGAAGCTTTCTTT
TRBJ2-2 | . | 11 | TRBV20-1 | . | CSAATPGELFF | TGCAGTGCGGCTACACCTGGGGAGCTGTTTTTT
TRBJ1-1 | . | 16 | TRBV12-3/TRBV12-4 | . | CASTPEGQAHPTEAFF | TGTGCCAGCACTCCGGAAGGCCAAGCCCATCCAACTGAAGCTTTCTTT
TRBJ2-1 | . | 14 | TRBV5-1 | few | CASTLRQRLDEQFF | TGCGCCAGCACCCTCCGCCAACGTCTCGATGAGCAGTTCTTC
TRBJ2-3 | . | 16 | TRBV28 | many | CASSPADDSGTDTQYF | TGTGCCAGCAGTCCCGCCGATGACAGCGGCACAGATACGCAGTATTTT
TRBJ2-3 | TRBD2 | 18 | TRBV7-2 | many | CASSLPPGLAGEVWTQYF | TGTGCCAGCAGCTTACCTCCGGGACTAGCGGGAGAGGTGTGGACGCAGTATTTT
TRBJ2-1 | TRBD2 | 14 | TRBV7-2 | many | CASSLTSGRYEQFF | TGTGCCAGCAGCTTGACTAGCGGGAGATATGAGCAGTTCTTC
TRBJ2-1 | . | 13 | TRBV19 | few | CASRPPHYNEQFF | TGTGCCAGTAGACCCCCACACTACAATGAGCAGTTCTTC
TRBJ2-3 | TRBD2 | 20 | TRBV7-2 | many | CASSLALGLAGGRNTDTQYF | TGTGCCAGCAGCTTAGCGCTTGGACTAGCGGGAGGGAGGAACACAGATACGCAGTATTTT
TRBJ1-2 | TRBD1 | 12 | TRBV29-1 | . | CSVLDRVNGYTF | TGCAGCGTTTTAGACAGGGTCAATGGCTACACCTTC
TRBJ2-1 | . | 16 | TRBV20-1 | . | CSARDPSASSYNEQFF | TGCAGTGCTAGAGATCCAAGCGCCAGCTCCTACAATGAGCAGTTCTTC
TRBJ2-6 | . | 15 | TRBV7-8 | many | CASRQTGAGANVLTF | TGTGCCAGCAGACAAACCGGGGCTGGGGCCAACGTCCTGACTTTC
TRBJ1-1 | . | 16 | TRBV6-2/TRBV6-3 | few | CASSTLGGGIVPEAFF | TGTGCCAGCAGTACCCTTGGCGGCGGGATAGTCCCTGAAGCTTTCTTT
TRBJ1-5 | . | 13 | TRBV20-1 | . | CSASEDSNQPQHF | TGCAGTGCTAGTGAGGATAGCAATCAGCCCCAGCATTTT
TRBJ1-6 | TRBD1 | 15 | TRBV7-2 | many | CASSLAGQGNSPLHF | TGTGCCAGCAGCTTAGCGGGACAGGGAAATTCACCCCTCCACTTT
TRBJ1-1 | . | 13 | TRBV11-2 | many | CASSQALNTEAFF | TGTGCCAGCAGTCAGGCCTTGAACACTGAAGCTTTCTTT
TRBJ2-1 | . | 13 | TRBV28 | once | CASSFGRAYEQFF | TGTGCCAGCAGTTTTGGCAGGGCTTATGAGCAGTTCTTC